The text below deals with one T cell receptor (beta chain). Authors' data handling: Junction-only immunoSEQ sequences carried no quality scores, so filtering differed. Sequencing was performed with immunoSEQ multiplex PCR; in TCRdb, only in-frame clones are kept and a portion is missing. From that table come the V and J calls and clone size; the DNA was used to work out D and trimming. In the table there are about 520,000 clones, over 75% of which are singletons. The sample is drawn from a study of shared clonotypes between healthy human individuals. Sequencing was performed on PBMCs. This clonotype was sampled from a middle-aged woman in good health. Some clones in this sample may be carry-over from other donors' samples.

The CDR3 sequence is CASSLQGPYSNQPQHF. In nucleotides, the CDR3 is TGCGCCAGCAGCTTACAGGGACCCTATAGCAATCAGCCCCAGCATTTT. The chain joins TRBV5-1 to TRBJ1-5, with a possible D match to TRBD1 (6 bases). Germline values: CDR1 SGHRS, CDR2 YFSETQ. CDR3 length: 16 amino acids. Trimming took 2 bases from V and 0 from J, leaving 12 bases between them.